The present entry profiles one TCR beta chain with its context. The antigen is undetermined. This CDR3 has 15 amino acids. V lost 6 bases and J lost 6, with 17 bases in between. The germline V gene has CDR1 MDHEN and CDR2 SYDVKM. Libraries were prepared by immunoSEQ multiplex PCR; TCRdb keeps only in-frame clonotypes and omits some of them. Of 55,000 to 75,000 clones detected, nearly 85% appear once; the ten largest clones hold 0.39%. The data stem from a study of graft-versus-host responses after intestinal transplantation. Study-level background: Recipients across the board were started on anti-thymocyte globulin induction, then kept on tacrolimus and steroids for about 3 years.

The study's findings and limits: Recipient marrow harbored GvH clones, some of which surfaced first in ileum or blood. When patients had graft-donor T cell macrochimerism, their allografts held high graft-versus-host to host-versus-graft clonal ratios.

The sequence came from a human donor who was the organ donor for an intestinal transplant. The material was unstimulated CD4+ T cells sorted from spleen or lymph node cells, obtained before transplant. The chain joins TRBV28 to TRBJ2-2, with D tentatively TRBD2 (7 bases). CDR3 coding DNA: TGTGCCAGCAGCCTGGGGGGGGGCGGGCCCGGGGAGCTGTTTTTT. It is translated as CASSLGGGGPGELFF.